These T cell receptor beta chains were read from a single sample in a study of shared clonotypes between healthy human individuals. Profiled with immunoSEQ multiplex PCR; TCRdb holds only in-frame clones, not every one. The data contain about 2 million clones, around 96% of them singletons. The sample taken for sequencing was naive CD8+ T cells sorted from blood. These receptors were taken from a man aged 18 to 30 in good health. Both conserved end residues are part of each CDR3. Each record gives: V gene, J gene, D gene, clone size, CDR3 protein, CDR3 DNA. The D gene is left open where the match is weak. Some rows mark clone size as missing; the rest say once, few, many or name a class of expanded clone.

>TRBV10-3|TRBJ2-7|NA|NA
CAISEDFSSYEQYF
TGTGCCATCAGTGAGGACTTTAGCTCCTACGAGCAGTACTTC
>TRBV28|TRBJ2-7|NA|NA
CASSLSSRGEQYF
TGTGCCAGCAGTTTATCTAGCCGGGGCGAGCAGTACTTC
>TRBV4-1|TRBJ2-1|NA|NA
CASSQGGATTNEQFF
TGCGCCAGCAGCCAAGGGGGGGCTACCACGAATGAGCAGTTCTTC
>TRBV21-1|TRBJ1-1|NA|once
CASTGRTMNTEAFF
TGTGCCAGCACCGGACGGACCATGAACACTGAAGCTTTCTTT
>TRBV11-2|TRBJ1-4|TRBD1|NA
CASSLFGTENEKLFF
TGTGCCAGCAGCTTATTTGGGACAGAGAATGAAAAACTGTTTTTT
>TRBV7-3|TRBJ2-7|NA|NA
CASSSAGGGEQYF
TGTGCCAGCAGCTCAGCTGGGGGAGGCGAGCAGTACTTC
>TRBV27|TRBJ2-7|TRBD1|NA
CASSRTGGAGEVYEQYF
TGTGCCAGCAGTAGAACAGGGGGCGCGGGAGAGGTCTACGAGCAGTACTTC
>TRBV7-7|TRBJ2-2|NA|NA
CALWDTGELFF
TGTGCCCTCTGGGACACCGGGGAGCTGTTTTTT
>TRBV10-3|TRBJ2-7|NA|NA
CAISGTDYSYEQYF
TGTGCCATCAGTGGGACAGATTATTCCTACGAGCAGTACTTC
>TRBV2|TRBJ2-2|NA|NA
CASRDQGFGELFF
TGTGCCAGCAGGGACCAGGGGTTCGGGGAGCTGTTTTTT
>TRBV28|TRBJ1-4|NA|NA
CASSPTEFATNEKLFF
TGTGCCAGCAGCCCAACCGAGTTTGCAACTAATGAAAAACTGTTTTTT
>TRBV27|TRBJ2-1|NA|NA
CASSLSSTGFYNEQFF
TGTGCCAGCAGTTTATCGAGTACAGGATTCTACAATGAGCAGTTCTTC
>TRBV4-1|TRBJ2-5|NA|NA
CASSQDRDGYQETQYF
TGCGCCAGCAGCCAAGATAGGGACGGGTACCAAGAGACCCAGTACTTC
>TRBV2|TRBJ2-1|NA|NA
CASSEEVTVEQFF
TGTGCCAGCAGTGAAGAAGTGACAGTTGAGCAGTTCTTC
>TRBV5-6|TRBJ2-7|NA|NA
CASSASYEQYF
TGTGCCAGCAGCGCCTCGTACGAGCAGTACTTC
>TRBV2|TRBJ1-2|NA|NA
CASSKTGPMGYTF
TGTGCCAGCAGTAAGACAGGACCGATGGGCTACACCTTC
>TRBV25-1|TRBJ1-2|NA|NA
CASSEFEGEINYGYTF
TGTGCCAGCAGTGAATTCGAGGGGGAGATTAACTATGGCTACACCTTC
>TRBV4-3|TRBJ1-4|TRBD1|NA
CASSQGTGVSEKLFF
TGCGCCAGCAGCCAAGGGACAGGGGTGAGCGAAAAACTGTTTTTT